This T cell receptor (beta chain) was found in a study of blood T cell repertoires in COVID-19. As for the study in general: The samples span acute and convalescent COVID-19 from the United States, Italy and Spain. PBMCs, B-cell-depleted T cells, or T cells were the source of the cDNA or gDNA that made up the material.

In the original analysis: Cell counts per sample came from amplifying reference gene primers. Repertoires were generated with immunoSEQ multiplex PCR, while TCRdb's copy carries only in-frame clones and drops some. That table supplies the V and J calls and clone size; D and trimming were determined from the DNA. The sample comprises around 300,000 clones, around 88% of which are singletons, and about 2.7% rests with the top ten. Between the trimmed V and J ends, which lost 0 bases and 2 bases, there was a span of 14 bases. The CDR3 totals 16 residues. Germline values: CDR1 SGDLS, CDR2 YYNGEE. Sequenced sample: peripheral blood. The TCR originated in a man aged 25-45 years with active or convalescent COVID-19. The chain uses TRBV9 and TRBJ2-5; D might be TRBD1 (7 bases). CDR3 amino acids: CASSVVPGGRQETQYF. The CDR3 nucleotides are TGTGCCAGCAGCGTAGTACCAGGGGGGAGACAAGAGACCCAGTACTTC.